The present T cell receptor beta chain was sequenced within a study of blood T cell repertoires in COVID-19. Study-wide context: Sites across the United States, Italy and Spain contributed samples from acute and convalescent COVID-19. PBMCs, B-cell-depleted T cells, or T cells provided the cDNA or gDNA that made up the material.

The CDR3 length is 21 residues. Germline loops: CDR1 LGHNA, CDR2 YSLEER. The trim removed 0 bases at V and 5 bases at J, leaving 21 bases unmatched. Using immunoSEQ multiplex PCR, the repertoire was profiled, and TCRdb retains in-frame clones only, with some absent. Of about 140,000 clones in the sample, roughly 80% were seen once. The TCR comes from a human donor in a cohort sampled during active COVID-19. Material for sequencing was peripheral blood. V is TRBV4-3 and J is TRBJ2-3, with TRBD2 matching over 9 bases. The CDR3 DNA reads TGCGCCAGCAGCCAAGACCTACGGTGGGGCCTCTTAGCGGGGGCTGGAGATACGCAGTATTTT. Protein product: CASSQDLRWGLLAGAGDTQYF.